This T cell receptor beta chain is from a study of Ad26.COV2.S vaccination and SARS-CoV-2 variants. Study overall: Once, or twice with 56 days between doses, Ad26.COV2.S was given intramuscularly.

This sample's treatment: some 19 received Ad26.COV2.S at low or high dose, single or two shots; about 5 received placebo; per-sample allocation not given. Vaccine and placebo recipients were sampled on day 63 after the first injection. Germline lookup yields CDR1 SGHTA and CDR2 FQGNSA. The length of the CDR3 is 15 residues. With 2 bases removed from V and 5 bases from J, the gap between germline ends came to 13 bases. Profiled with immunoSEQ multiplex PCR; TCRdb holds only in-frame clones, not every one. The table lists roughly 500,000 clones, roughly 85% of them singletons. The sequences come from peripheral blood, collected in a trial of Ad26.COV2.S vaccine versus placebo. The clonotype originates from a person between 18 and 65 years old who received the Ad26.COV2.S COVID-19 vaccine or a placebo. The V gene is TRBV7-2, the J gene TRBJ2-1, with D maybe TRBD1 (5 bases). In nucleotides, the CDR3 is TGTGCCAGCAGCTTATTGGGGCCCCGAAACAATGAGCAGTTCTTC. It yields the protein CASSLLGPRNNEQFF.